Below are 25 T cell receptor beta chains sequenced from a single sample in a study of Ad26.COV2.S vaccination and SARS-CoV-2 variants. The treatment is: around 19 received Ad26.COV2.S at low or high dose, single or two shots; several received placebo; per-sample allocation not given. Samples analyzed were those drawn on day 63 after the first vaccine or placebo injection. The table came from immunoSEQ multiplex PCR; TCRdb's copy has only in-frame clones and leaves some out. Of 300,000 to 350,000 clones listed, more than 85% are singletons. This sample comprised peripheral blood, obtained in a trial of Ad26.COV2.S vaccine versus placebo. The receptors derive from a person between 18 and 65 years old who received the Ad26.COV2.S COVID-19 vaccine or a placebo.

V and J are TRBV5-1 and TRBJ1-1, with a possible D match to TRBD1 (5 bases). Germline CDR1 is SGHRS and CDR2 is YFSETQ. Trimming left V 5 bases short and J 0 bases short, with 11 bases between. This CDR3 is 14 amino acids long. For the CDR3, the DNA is TGCGCCAGCAGTTCCCAGGGCATGAACACTGAAGCTTTCTTT. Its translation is CASSSQGMNTEAFF.

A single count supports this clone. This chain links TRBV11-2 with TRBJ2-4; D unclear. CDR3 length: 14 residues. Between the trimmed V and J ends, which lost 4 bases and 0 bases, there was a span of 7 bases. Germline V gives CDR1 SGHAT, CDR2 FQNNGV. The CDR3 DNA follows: TGTGCCAGCAGCTATTTAGTAGCCAAAAACATTCAGTACTTC. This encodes CASSYLVAKNIQYF.

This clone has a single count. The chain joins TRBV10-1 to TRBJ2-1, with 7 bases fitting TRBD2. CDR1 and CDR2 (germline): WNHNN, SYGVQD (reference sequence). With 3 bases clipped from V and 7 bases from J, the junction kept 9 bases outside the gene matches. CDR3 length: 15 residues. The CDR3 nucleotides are TGCGCCAGCAGTGACGTAGCGGGCCGGAAGAATGAGCAGTTCTTC. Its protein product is CASSDVAGRKNEQFF.

CDR3 amino acids: CASSLGSGTAYNEQFF. Written as DNA, the CDR3 is TGTGCCAGCAGCTTAGGCTCCGGGACAGCCTACAATGAGCAGTTCTTC. The chain links TRBV7-2 to TRBJ2-1, with TRBD1 matching over 7 bases. Losses at the gene ends were 1 base for V and 2 bases for J; bases not matched to a gene: 5. CDR3 size: 16 residues. Germline CDR1 reads SGHTA; CDR2 reads FQGNSA. Full variable domain (outside the CDR3, taken from reference TRBV7-2 and TRBJ2-1): GAGVSQSPSNKVTEKGKDVELRCDPISGHTALYWYRQSLGQGLEFLIYFQGNSAPDKSGLPSDRFSAERTGGSVSTLTIQRTQQEDSAVYLCASSLGSGTAYNEQFFGPGTRLTVL.

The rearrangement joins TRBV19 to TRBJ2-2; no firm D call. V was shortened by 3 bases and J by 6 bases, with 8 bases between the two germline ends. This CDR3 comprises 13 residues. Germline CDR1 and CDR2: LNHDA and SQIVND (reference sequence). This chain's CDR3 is CASSMGWAGELFF. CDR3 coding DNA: TGTGCCAGTAGTATGGGGTGGGCCGGGGAGCTGTTTTTT.

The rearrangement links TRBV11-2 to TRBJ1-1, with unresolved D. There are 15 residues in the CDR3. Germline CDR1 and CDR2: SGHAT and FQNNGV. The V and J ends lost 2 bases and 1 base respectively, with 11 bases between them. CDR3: CASSLIVLGNTEAFF. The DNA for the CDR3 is TGTGCCAGCAGCTTAATAGTTCTTGGGAACACTGAAGCTTTCTTT.

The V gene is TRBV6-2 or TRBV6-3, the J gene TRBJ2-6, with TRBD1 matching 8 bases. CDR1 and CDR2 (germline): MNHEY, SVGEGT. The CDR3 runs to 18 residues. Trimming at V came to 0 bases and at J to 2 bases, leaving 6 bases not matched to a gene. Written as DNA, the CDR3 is TGTGCCAGCAGTTACTCGCGACAGGGGTCGCCTGGGGCCAACGTCCTGACTTTC. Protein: CASSYSRQGSPGANVLTF.

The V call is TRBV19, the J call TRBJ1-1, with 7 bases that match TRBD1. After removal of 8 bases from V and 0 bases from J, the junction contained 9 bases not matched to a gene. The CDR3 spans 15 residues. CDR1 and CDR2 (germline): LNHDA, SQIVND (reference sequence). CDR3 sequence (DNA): TGTGCCAGTCGAATATCGGGACAGATGAACACTGAAGCTTTCTTT. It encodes CASRISGQMNTEAFF.

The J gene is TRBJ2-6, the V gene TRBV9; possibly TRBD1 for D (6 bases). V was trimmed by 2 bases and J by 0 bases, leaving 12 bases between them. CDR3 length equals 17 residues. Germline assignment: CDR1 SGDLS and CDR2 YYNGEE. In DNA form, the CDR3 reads TGTGCCAGCAGCGTCGGACAGATCTCCTCTGGGGCCAACGTCCTGACTTTC. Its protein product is CASSVGQISSGANVLTF.

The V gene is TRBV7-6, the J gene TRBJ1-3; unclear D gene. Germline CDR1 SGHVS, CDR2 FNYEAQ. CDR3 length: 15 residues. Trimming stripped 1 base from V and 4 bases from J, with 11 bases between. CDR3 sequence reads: CASSLVLGDGNTIYF. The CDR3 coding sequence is TGTGCCAGCAGCTTAGTATTGGGAGACGGAAACACCATATATTTT. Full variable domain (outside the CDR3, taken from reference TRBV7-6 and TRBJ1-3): GAGVSQSPRYKVTKRGQDVALRCDPISGHVSLYWYRQALGQGPEFLTYFNYEAQQDKSGLPNDRFSAERPEGSISTLTIQRTEQRDSAMYRCASSLVLGDGNTIYFGEGSWLTVV.

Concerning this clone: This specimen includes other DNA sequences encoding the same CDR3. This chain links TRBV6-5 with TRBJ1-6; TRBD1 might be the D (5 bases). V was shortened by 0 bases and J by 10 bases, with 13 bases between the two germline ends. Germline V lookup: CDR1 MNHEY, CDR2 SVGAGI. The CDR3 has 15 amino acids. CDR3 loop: CASSYSGRADSPLHF. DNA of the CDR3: TGTGCCAGCAGTTACTCGGGCAGGGCAGACTCACCCCTCCACTTT.

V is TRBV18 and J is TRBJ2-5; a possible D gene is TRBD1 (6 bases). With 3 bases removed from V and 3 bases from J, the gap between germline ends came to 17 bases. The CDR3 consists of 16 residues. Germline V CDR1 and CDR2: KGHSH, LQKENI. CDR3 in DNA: TGTGCCAGCTCACCGTTCAGGGGAAAAGGGGAAGAGACCCAGTACTTC. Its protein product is CASSPFRGKGEETQYF.

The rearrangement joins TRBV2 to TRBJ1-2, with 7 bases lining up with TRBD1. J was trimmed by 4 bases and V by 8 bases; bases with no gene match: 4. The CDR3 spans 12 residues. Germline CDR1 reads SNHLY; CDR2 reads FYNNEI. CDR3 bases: TGTGCCAGCCAGGGACAGCCCTATGGCTACACCTTC. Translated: CASQGQPYGYTF. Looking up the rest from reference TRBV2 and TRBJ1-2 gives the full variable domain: EPEVTQTPSHQVTQMGQEVILRCVPISNHLYFYWYRQILGQKVEFLVSFYNNEISEKSEIFDDQFSVERPDGSNFTLKIRSTKLEDSAMYFCASQGQPYGYTFGSGTRLTVV.

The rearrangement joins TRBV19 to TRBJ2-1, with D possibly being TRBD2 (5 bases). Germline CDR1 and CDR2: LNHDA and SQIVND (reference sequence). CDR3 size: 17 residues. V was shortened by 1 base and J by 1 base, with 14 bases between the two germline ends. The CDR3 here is CASSIAPDYTSYNEQFF. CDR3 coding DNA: TGTGCCAGTAGTATAGCCCCCGACTATACATCCTACAATGAGCAGTTCTTC.

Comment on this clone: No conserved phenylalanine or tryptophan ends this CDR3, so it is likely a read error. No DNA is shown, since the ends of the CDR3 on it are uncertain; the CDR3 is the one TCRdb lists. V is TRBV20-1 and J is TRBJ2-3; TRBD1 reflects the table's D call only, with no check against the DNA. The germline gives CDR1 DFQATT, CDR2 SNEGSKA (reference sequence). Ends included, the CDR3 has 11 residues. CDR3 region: CSATYQGRRGI.

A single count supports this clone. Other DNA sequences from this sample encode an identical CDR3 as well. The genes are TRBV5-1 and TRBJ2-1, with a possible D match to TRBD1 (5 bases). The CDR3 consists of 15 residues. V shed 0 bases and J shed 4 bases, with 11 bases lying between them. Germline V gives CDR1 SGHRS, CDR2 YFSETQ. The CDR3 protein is CASSLAGSSYNEQFF. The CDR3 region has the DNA TGCGCCAGCAGCTTGGCAGGGTCCTCTTACAATGAGCAGTTCTTC. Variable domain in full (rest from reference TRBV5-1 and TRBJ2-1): KAGVTQTPRYLIKTRGQQVTLSCSPISGHRSVSWYQQTPGQGLQFLFEYFSETQRNKGNFPGRFSGRQFSNSRSEMNVSTLELGDSALYLCASSLAGSSYNEQFFGPGTRLTVL.

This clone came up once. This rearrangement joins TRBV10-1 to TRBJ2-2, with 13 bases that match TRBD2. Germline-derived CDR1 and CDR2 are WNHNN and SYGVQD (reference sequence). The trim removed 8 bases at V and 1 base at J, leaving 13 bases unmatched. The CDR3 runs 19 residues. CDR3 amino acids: CASGETSGRFEENTGELFF. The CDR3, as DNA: TGCGCCAGCGGGGAGACTAGCGGGAGGTTTGAAGAGAACACCGGGGAGCTGTTTTTT.

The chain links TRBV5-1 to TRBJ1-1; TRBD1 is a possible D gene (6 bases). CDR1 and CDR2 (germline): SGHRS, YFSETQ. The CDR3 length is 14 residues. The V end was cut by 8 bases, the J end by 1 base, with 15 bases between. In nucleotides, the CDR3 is TGCGCCAGTGGAGATCCGGGACAGAACACTGAAGCTTTCTTT. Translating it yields CASGDPGQNTEAFF.

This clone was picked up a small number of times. CDR3 in amino acids: CATSRDRTGNTGELFF. CDR3 DNA sequence: TGTGCCACCAGCAGAGATCGGACAGGGAACACCGGGGAGCTGTTTTTT. The V call is TRBV15, the J call TRBJ2-2; 7 bases align to TRBD1. The V segment lost 0 bases and the J segment 1 base; nucleotides outside the gene matches: 2. Germline loops: CDR1 LNHNV, CDR2 YYDKDF (reference sequence). The CDR3 length is 16 residues.

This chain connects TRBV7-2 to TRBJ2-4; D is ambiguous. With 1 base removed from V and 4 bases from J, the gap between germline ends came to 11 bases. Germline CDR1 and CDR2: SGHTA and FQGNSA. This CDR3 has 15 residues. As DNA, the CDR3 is TGTGCCAGCAGCTTAGGGGCAGGCGGAAAAAACATTCAGTACTTC. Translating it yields CASSLGAGGKNIQYF.

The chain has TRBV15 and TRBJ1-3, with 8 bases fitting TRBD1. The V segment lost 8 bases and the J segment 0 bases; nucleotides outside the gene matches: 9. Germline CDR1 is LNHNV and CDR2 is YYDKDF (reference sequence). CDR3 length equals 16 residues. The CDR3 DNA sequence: TGTGCCACCCGCAATCCGACAGGGGTCTCTGGAAACACCATATATTTT. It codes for CATRNPTGVSGNTIYF. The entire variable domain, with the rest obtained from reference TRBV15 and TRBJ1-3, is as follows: DAMVIQNPRYQVTQFGKPVTLSCSQTLNHNVMYWYQQKSSQAPKLLFHYYDKDFNNEADTPDNFQSRRPNTSFCFLDIRSPGLGDTAMYLCATRNPTGVSGNTIYFGEGSWLTVV.

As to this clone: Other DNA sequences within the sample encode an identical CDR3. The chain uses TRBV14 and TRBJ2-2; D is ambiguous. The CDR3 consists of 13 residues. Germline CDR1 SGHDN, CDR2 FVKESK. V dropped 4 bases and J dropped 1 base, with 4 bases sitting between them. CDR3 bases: TGTGCCAGCAGCCGACAGAACACCGGGGAGCTGTTTTTT. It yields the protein CASSRQNTGELFF.

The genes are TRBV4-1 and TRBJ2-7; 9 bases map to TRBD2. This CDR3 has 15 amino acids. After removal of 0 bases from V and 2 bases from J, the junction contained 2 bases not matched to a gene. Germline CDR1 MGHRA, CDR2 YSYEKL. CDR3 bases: TGCGCCAGCAGCCAAGAGCTAGCGGGGACCTACGAGCAGTACTTC. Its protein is CASSQELAGTYEQYF.

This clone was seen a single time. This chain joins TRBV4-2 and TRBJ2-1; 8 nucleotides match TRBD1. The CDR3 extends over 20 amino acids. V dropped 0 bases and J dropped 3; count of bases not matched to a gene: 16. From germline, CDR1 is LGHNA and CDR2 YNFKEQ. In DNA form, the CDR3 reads TGTGCCAGCAGCCAAGATATGGGCAGGGGGCGTTCCTACTACTACAATGAGCAGTTCTTC. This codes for CASSQDMGRGRSYYYNEQFF.

The CDR3 sequence: CASSLIWTSGSRYEQYF. As DNA, the CDR3 is TGTGCCAGCAGTTTGATATGGACTAGCGGGAGTAGATACGAGCAGTACTTC. The rearrangement uses TRBV28 and TRBJ2-7, with 13 bases identical to TRBD2. Germline lookup yields CDR1 MDHEN and CDR2 SYDVKM. The CDR3 runs to 17 residues. V was pared by 3 bases and J by 4 bases, with 9 bases of the junction left unmatched.